The entry below gives a single TCR beta chain sequence along with its context. Its antigen remains unidentified. These data belong to a study of shared clonotypes between healthy human individuals. Some clones are missing from TCRdb's copy, which holds only in-frame ones; the method was immunoSEQ multiplex PCR. The profile shows roughly 1 million clones, around 82% of them singletons. General study points: Clonotype sharing levels among donors were expected to vary with sequencing depth.

Splitting of CD4+ cells produced CD45RA+ naive and CD45RA-negative memory subsets. The trim removed 2 bases at V and 9 bases at J, leaving 1 base unmatched. Germline loops: CDR1 SNHLY, CDR2 FYNNEI. CDR3 length: 14 amino acids. The sequence came from a man aged 18-30 years in good health. Some clones in this sample may be carry-over from other donors' samples. V and J are TRBV2 and TRBJ2-1; 13 bases map to TRBD2. Material for sequencing was memory CD4+ T cells from PBMCs. Subset noted: CD45RA-negative fraction. The CDR3 reads CASSETSGRVEQFF. The DNA of the CDR3 is TGTGCCAGCAGTGAAACTAGCGGGAGGGTTGAGCAGTTCTTC.